This TCR beta chain appears in the sequencing data of a study of blood T cell repertoires in COVID-19. Study overall: Sites across the United States, Italy and Spain contributed samples from acute and convalescent COVID-19.

Authors' data handling: Estimates of nucleated cell counts were drawn from the amplification of reference gene primers. Clones were read by immunoSEQ multiplex PCR, and TCRdb kept only the in-frame ones, dropping some. D and trimming were read from the DNA, whereas the V and J calls and clone size are those reported in that table. Of 110,000 or so clones in the sample, about three quarters were seen once. CDR3 length equals 15 residues. The V segment lost 4 bases and the J segment 2 bases; nucleotides outside the gene matches: 8. The V gene's germline CDR1 is SNHLY and CDR2 FYNNEI. The chain combines TRBV2 with TRBJ2-7; TRBD2 matches 7 bases. Sample: peripheral blood. This TCR was recovered from a human donor in a cohort sampled during active or convalescent COVID-19. Here the CDR3 reads CASSVSGRTTYEQYF. In DNA, the CDR3 is TGTGCCAGCAGTGTCTCCGGGAGGACAACCTACGAGCAGTACTTC.